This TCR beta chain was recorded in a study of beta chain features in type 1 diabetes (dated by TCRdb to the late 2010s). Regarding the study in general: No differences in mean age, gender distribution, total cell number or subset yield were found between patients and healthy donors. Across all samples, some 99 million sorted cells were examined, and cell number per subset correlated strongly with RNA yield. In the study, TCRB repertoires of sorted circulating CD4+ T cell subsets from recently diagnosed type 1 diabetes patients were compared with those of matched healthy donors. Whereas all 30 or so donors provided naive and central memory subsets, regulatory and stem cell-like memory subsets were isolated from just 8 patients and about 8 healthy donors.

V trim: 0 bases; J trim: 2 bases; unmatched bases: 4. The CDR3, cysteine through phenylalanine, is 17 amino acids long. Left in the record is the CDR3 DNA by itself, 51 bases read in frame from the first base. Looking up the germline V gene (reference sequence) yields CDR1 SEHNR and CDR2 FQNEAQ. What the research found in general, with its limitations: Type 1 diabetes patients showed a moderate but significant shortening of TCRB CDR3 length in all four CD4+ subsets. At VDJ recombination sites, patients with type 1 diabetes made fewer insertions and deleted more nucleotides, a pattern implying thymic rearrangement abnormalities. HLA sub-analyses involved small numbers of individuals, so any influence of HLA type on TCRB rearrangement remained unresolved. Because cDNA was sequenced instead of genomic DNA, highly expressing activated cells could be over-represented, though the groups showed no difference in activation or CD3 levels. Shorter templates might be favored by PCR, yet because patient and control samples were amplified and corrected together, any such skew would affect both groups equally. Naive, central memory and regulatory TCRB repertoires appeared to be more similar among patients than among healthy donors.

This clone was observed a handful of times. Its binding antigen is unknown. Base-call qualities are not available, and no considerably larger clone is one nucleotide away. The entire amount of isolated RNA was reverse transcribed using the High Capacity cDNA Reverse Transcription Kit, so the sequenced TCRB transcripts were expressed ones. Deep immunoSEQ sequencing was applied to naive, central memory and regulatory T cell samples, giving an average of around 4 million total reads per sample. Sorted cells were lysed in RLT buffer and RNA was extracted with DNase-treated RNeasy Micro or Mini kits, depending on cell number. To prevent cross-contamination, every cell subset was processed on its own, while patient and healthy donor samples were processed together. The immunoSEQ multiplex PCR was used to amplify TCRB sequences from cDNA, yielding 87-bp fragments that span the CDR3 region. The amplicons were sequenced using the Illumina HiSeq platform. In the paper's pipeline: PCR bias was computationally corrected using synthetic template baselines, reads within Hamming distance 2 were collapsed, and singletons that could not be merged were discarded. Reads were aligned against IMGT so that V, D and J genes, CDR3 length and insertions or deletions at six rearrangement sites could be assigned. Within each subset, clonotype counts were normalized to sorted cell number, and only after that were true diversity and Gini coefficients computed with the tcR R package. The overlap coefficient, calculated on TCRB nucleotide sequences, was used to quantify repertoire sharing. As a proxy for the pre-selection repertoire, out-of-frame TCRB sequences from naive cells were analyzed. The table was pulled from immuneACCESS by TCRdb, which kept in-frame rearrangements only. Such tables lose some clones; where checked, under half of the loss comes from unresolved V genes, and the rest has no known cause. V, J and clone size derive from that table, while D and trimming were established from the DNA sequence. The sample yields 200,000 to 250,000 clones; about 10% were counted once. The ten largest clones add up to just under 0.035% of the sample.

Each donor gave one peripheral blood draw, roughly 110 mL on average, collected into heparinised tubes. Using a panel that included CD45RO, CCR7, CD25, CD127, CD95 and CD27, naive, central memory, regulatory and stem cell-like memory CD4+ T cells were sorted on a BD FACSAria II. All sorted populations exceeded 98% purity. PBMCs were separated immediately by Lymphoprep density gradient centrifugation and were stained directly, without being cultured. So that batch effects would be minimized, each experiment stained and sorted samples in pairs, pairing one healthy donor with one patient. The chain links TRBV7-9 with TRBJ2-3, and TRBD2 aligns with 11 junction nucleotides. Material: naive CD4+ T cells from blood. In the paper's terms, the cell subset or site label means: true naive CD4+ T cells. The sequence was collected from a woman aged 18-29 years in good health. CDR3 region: CASSLAPSGRYTDTQYF. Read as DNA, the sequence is TGTGCCAGCAGCTTAGCCCCTAGCGGGAGGTACACAGATACGCAGTATTTT.